These 5 T cell receptor beta chains share one sample of origin, sequenced in a study of beta chain features in type 1 diabetes. General study results and limits: Type 1 diabetes patients had TCRB CDR3s that were shorter (moderately but significantly so) in all four CD4+ subsets.

For these receptors, no antigen is known. Sequencing targeted expressed TCRB transcripts, as all isolated RNA had been reverse transcribed. The table came from immunoSEQ multiplex PCR; TCRdb's copy has only in-frame clones and leaves some out. Here the sample spans about 160,000 clones, approximately 8.4% being singletons. The sequenced sample was central memory CD4+ T cells from blood. All receptors come from a young man with type 1 diabetes.

This chain joins TRBV5-1 and TRBJ2-5; 7 bases are shared with TRBD2. Unmatched junction bases numbered 7, after V lost 0 bases and J lost 2 bases. CDR1 SGHRS and CDR2 YFSETQ come from the germline V gene. The CDR3 is 16 amino acids. CDR3: CASSLGPSGSQETQYF. CDR3 nucleotides: TGCGCCAGCAGCTTGGGCCCTAGCGGATCACAAGAGACCCAGTACTTC.

The gene calls are TRBV30 and TRBJ1-3; D not resolved. Trimming removed 2 bases from V and 0 bases from J, with 5 bases in between. This CDR3 is built from 13 residues. The V gene's germline CDR1 is GTSNPN and CDR2 SVGIG (reference sequence). CDR3 sequence: CAWSRSSGNTIYF. For the CDR3, the DNA is TGTGCCTGGAGTAGGAGCTCTGGAAACACCATATATTTT.

This clone was seen a handful of times. The chain links TRBV20-1 to TRBJ1-5; possible D gene TRBD1, 5 bases. The CDR3 loop spans 11 amino acids. CDR1 and CDR2 from the germline V gene are DFQATT and SNEGSKA (reference sequence). This chain's CDR3 is CTPRRGQPQHF. CDR3 coding DNA: TGCACCCCGAGGAGGGGCCAGCCCCAGCATTTT.

This clone has a handful of counts. The V call is TRBV2, the J call TRBJ1-6, with D possibly being TRBD1 (6 bases). V was pared by 7 bases and J by 7 bases, with 17 bases between. This CDR3 has 15 amino acids. CDR1 is SNHLY and CDR2 is FYNNEI in the germline V gene. The DNA of the CDR3 is TGTGCCAGCAAGGGGGAAGGGACAACGAATTCACCCCTCCACTTT. This translates into CASKGEGTTNSPLHF.

This clone was seen more than once but under ten times. This chain uses TRBV7-2 with TRBJ2-5; 9 nucleotides line up with TRBD2. CDR3 length: 15 amino acids. Germline CDR1 reads SGHTA; CDR2 reads FQGNSA. The V gene end was trimmed by 4 bases and the J gene end by 6 bases; junction bases not matched to a gene: 9. Here the CDR3 DNA reads TGTGCCAGCAGCTACCGTGTAGCGGGAGAGAAGACCCAGTACTTC. This translates into CASSYRVAGEKTQYF. Together with reference TRBV7-2 and TRBJ2-5, the CDR3 gives the full variable domain: GAGVSQSPSNKVTEKGKDVELRCDPISGHTALYWYRQSLGQGLEFLIYFQGNSAPDKSGLPSDRFSAERTGGSVSTLTIQRTQQEDSAVYLCASSYRVAGEKTQYFGPGTRLLVL.